This record concerns one TCR beta chain sequence. Its antigen is undetermined. This table comes from immunoSEQ multiplex PCR, and its TCRdb copy is limited to in-frame clones, with some not included. The sample yields about 490,000 clones, 65% to 80% seen once. The entry originates in a study of shared clonotypes between healthy human individuals. Whole-study context: Donors consisted of two women and a few men between 18 and 49.

Those who donated were healthy HIV-negative adults, with no recent acute infections or vaccinations reported. Genomic DNA for unsorted samples was obtained from about 90 million PBMCs. Germline CDR1 is MDHEN and CDR2 is SYDVKM. The length of the CDR3 is 14 residues. V lost 1 base and J lost 13, with 19 bases in between. The study, taken as a whole, reports: Limitation of the genetic and exposure-history diversity represented came from the few donors.

Sequenced: PBMCs. The sequence came from a woman aged 40-49 years in good health. Some clones in this sample may be carry-over from other donors' samples. The chain combines TRBV28 with TRBJ1-2; tentatively, D is TRBD1 (6 bases). CDR3 in DNA: TGTGCCAGCAGTTTATCTCGCAGGGGTCAACCGTTCACCTTC. Its translation: CASSLSRRGQPFTF.